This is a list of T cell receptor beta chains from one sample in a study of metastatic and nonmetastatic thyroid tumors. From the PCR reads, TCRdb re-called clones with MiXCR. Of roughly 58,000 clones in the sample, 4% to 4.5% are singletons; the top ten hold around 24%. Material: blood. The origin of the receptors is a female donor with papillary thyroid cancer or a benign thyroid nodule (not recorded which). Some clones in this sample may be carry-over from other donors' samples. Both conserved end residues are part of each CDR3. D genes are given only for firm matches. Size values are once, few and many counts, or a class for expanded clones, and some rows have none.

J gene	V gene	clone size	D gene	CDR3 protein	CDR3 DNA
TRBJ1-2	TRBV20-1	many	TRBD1	CSAGRQGGNYGYTF	TGCAGTGCTGGCCGACAGGGGGGTAACTATGGCTACACCTTC
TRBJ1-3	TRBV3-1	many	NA	CASSQGPVTSPGNTIYF	TGTGCCAGCAGCCAAGGCCCGGTCACTTCCCCCGGAAACACCATATATTTT
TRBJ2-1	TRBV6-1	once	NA	CASIEGPQPYNEQLF	TGTGCCAGCATTGAAGGGCCCCAGCCCTACAATGAGCAGCTCTTC
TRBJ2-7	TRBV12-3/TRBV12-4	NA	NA	CASSSVRKGAYEQYF	TGTGCCAGCAGTTCTGTGCGAAAGGGGGCCTACGAGCAGTACTTC
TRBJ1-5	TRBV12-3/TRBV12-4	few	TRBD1	CASSETGAGNQPQHF	TGTGCCAGCAGCGAGACAGGGGCTGGCAATCAGCCCCAGCATTTT
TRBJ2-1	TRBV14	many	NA	CASSPGLNSYNEQFF	TGTGCCAGCAGCCCTGGACTGAACTCCTACAATGAGCAGTTCTTC
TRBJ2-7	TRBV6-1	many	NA	CASSGRPTAGEQYF	TGTGCCAGCAGTGGGAGACCGACGGCGGGGGAGCAGTACTTC
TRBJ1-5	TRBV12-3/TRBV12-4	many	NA	CASSSRRWGGTAQHF	TGTGCCAGCAGTTCTCGACGCTGGGGGGGGACGGCCCAGCATTTT
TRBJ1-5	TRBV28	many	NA	CASSFLTPSNQPQHF	TGTGCCAGCAGTTTCTTGACACCTAGCAATCAGCCCCAGCATTTT
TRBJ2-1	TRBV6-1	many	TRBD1	CASSFTGGMGGFF	TGTGCCAGCAGTTTCACAGGGGGCATGGGGGGGTTCTTC
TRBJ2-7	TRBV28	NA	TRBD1	CASSVPGSGGEQYF	TGTGCCAGCAGTGTCCCTGGGTCAGGGGGCGAGCAGTACTTC
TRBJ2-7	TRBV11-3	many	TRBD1	CASSLGQGGSYEQYF	TGTGCCAGCAGCCTAGGACAGGGGGGTTCCTACGAGCAGTACTTC
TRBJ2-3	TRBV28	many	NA	CASNTRNGGRLLDTQYF	TGTGCCAGCAATACAAGGAACGGCGGGCGCTTGTTGGATACGCAGTATTTT
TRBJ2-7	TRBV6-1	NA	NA	CASSGSHSRHEQYF	TGTGCCAGCAGTGGGTCTCATTCGAGGCACGAGCAGTACTTC
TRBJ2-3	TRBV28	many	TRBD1	CASSVTGESDTQYF	TGTGCCAGCAGTGTGACAGGGGAATCAGATACGCAGTATTTT
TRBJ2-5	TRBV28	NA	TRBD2	CASSLSKGLAGGETQYF	TGTGCCAGCAGTTTATCGAAAGGACTAGCGGGAGGGGAGACCCAGTACTTC
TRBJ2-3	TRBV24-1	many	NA	CATSDPVRTDTQYF	TGTGCCACCAGTGATCCGGTTCGCACAGATACGCAGTATTTT
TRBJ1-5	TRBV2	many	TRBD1	CASSEWGQGGNQPQHF	TGTGCCAGCAGTGAATGGGGACAGGGAGGAAATCAGCCCCAGCATTTT
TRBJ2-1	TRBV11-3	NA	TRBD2	CASSPQLAGGDNEQFF	TGTGCCAGCAGCCCCCAACTAGCGGGAGGGGACAATGAGCAGTTCTTC
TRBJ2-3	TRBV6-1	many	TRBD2	CASAKLAGGVTDTQYF	TGTGCCAGCGCAAAACTAGCGGGAGGGGTCACAGATACGCAGTATTTT
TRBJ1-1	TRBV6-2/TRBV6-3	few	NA	CASSSPPWGTEAFF	TGTGCCAGCAGTTCCCCCCCCTGGGGCACTGAAGCTTTCTTT
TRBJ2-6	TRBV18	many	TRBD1	CASSPRVVTGGDGANVLTF	TGTGCCAGCTCACCACGCGTAGTGACAGGGGGCGATGGGGCCAACGTCCTGACTTTC